Below are 9 T cell receptor beta chains sequenced from a single sample in a study of cytomegalovirus exposure and HLA in healthy donors. The study ran its PCR with 60 Vbeta and 13 Jbeta primers. Assay: immunoSEQ multiplex PCR; the TCRdb copy retains only in-frame clones and omits some. The sample holds roughly 130,000 clones, 75% to 85% seen once. Input material: PBMCs. The receptors stem from a woman aged 35 to 49 in good health and CMV-seropositive.

The chain recombines TRBV29-1 with TRBJ2-1, with 8 nucleotides matching TRBD2. Unmatched junction bases numbered 9, after V lost 0 bases and J lost 8 bases. Germline V CDR1 and CDR2: SQVTM, ANQGSEA. The CDR3 extends over 15 amino acids. CDR3 coding DNA: TGCAGCGTTGAAGATTCCGGGGGGGGCAGCTATGAGCAGTTCTTC. Encoded protein: CSVEDSGGGSYEQFF.

The table lists this clone with a count of one. The genes are TRBV27 and TRBJ2-1; 12 bases map to TRBD2. V was clipped by 3 bases and J by 9 bases; unmatched bases: 6. The CDR3 spans 15 residues. Germline V gene sequence: CDR1 MNHEY, CDR2 SMNVEV (reference sequence). The CDR3 region has the DNA TGTGCCAGCAGTTTTTCTAGCGGGGGGGCCCTTGAGCAGTTCTTC. Its translation: CASSFSSGGALEQFF.

V gene TRBV21-1 combines with J gene TRBJ1-3; no DNA check was done on the table's D call, TRBD1. TRBV21-1 has pseudogene status. The CDR3 extends over 19 amino acids. DNA for the CDR3: TGTGCCAGCAGCAAAGTGGCAGGGCAGGGGAAAATCTCTGGAAACACCATATATTTT. It encodes CASSKVAGQGKISGNTIYF.

This clone was counted only a few times. The CDR3 DNA reads TGTGCCAGTAGTATAGTCTGGGCTAGCGGGAGTTACGAGCAGTACTTC. Its translation is CASSIVWASGSYEQYF. The chain combines TRBV19 with TRBJ2-7; 10 nucleotides align to TRBD2. The J segment lost 4 bases and the V segment lost 1 base, leaving 7 bases of the junction unmatched. Germline loops: CDR1 LNHDA, CDR2 SQIVND (reference sequence). The CDR3 is 16 amino acids.

J is TRBJ2-7 and V is TRBV19; D may be TRBD1 (6 bases). Germline V gene data show CDR1 as LNHDA and CDR2 as SQIVND (reference sequence). CDR3 size: 12 residues. Trimming cost V 6 bases and J 2 bases, with 8 bases left between them. CDR3: CASRTGAYEQYF. CDR3 coding DNA: TGTGCCAGTAGGACAGGAGCCTACGAGCAGTACTTC.

This chain uses TRBV7-8 with TRBJ2-3, with 9 bases aligning to TRBD2. V lost 4 bases to trimming and J lost 4 bases; unmatched junction nucleotides: 6. The CDR3 extends over 15 amino acids. The germline gives CDR1 SGHVS, CDR2 FQNEAQ. The CDR3 reads CASSSLAGVPDTQYF. DNA of the CDR3: TGTGCCAGCAGCTCATTAGCGGGGGTCCCAGATACGCAGTATTTT.

J is TRBJ2-1 and V is TRBV27, with 7 bases lining up with TRBD2. With 4 bases clipped from V and 7 bases from J, the junction kept 4 bases outside the gene matches. CDR3 length equals 13 residues. Per germline, CDR1 MNHEY and CDR2 SMNVEV (reference sequence). For the CDR3, the DNA is TGTGCCAGCAGTTCCGTGGGAGGGAATGAGCAGTTCTTC. Translating gives CASSSVGGNEQFF.

This clone was picked up a small number of times. The rearrangement links TRBV6-6 to TRBJ1-1; no clear D. The CDR3 has 13 residues. The ends were cut back, 4 bases at V and 8 bases at J, with 14 bases in the middle. Germline CDR1 is MNHNY and CDR2 is SVGAGI (reference sequence). CDR3 sequence reads: CASSLRGGREAFF. The CDR3 bases are TGTGCCAGCAGTTTAAGAGGCGGGCGGGAAGCTTTCTTT.

This chain connects TRBV5-1 to TRBJ2-1; possible D gene TRBD2, 5 bases. Germline V gives CDR1 SGHRS, CDR2 YFSETQ. Trimming left V 5 bases short and J 3 bases short, with 15 bases between. The CDR3 loop spans 15 amino acids. CDR3 sequence reads: CASRSSGTRYNEQFF. CDR3 DNA: TGCGCCAGCAGATCGAGCGGAACCCGCTACAATGAGCAGTTCTTC.